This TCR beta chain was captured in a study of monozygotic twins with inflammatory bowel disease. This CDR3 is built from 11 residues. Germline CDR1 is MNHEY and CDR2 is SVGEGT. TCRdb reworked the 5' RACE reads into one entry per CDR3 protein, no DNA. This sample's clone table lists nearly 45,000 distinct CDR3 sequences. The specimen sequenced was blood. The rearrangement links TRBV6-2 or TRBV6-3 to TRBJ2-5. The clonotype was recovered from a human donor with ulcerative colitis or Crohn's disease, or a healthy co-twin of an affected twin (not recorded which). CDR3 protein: CASSFPETQYF.